These 9 T cell receptor beta chains originate from one sample sequenced in a study of blood T cell repertoires in COVID-19 (dated by TCRdb to 2019 to 2021). The library was produced with the immunoSEQ multiplex PCR assay. Held by TCRdb, this immuneACCESS table contains in-frame sequences only and omits some clones. Under half of the omission traces to an unresolved V gene where checked; the cause of the rest is unknown. The sample records approximately 300,000 clones, roughly 91% of which are singletons. 1% of the sample rests with the top ten. The material sequenced was peripheral blood. These receptors came from a man aged 50 or older with active or convalescent COVID-19.

The chain joins TRBV19 to TRBJ1-4, with TRBD1 matching over 7 bases. V trimming: 2 bases; J trimming: 2 bases; junction bases outside the gene matches: 14. This CDR3 comprises 19 residues. The germline gives CDR1 LNHDA, CDR2 SQIVND (reference sequence). CDR3 loop: CASSIKGGLSQGTNEKLFF. The DNA of the CDR3 is TGTGCCAGTAGTATAAAAGGGGGCCTCTCCCAAGGGACTAATGAAAAACTGTTTTTT.

The rearrangement joins TRBV7-9 to TRBJ1-5; no definite D call. V was pared by 0 bases and J by 4 bases, with 10 bases between. CDR1 SEHNR and CDR2 FQNEAQ come from the germline V gene (reference sequence). CDR3 length equals 15 residues. The chain's CDR3 is CASSLAHLPNQPQHF. The CDR3 DNA reads as TGTGCCAGCAGCTTAGCTCACTTACCTAATCAGCCCCAGCATTTT.

DNA for the CDR3: TGTGCCACCAGTTCACGGGAGGAAGGGTGGAATACGCAGTATTTT. Amino acids: CATSSREEGWNTQYF. This chain uses TRBV24-1 with TRBJ2-3, with 7 bases lining up with TRBD2. The V gene's germline CDR1 is KGHDR and CDR2 SFDVKD. The CDR3 is made up of 15 amino acids. J was trimmed by 7 bases and V by 6 bases; bases with no gene match: 12.

This chain uses TRBV5-6 with TRBJ2-3, with D unresolved. The length of the CDR3 is 13 residues. V was cut by 3 bases and J by 1 base, with 6 bases left in between. Per germline, CDR1 SGHDT and CDR2 YYEEEE. The CDR3 region is CASSSPGTDTQYF. The DNA of the CDR3 is TGTGCCAGCAGCTCCCCGGGCACAGATACGCAGTATTTT.

The chain combines TRBV6-5 with TRBJ1-2; tentatively, D is TRBD1 (5 bases). CDR1 and CDR2 (germline): MNHEY, SVGAGI. CDR3 length equals 13 residues. The V end was cut by 6 bases, the J end by 6 bases, with 14 bases between. The DNA for the CDR3 is TGTGCCAGCAGCCGGACAAGCCGGGATGGCTACACCTTC. Its protein is CASSRTSRDGYTF.

The CDR3 DNA reads as TGTGCCAGCAGTGACAGTTCCAATCAGCCCCAGCATTTT. Its protein is CASSDSSNQPQHF. The J gene is TRBJ1-5, the V gene TRBV2; D gene unclear. Germline-derived CDR1 and CDR2 are SNHLY and FYNNEI. The CDR3 length is 13 residues. V was cut by 3 bases and J by 3 bases, with 6 bases left in between.

This chain connects TRBV28 to TRBJ1-6; 7 positions agree with TRBD1. The CDR3 is 15 residues long. The V gene's germline CDR1 is MDHEN and CDR2 SYDVKM. J gave up 10 bases and V 4 bases, and 10 bases lay outside the gene matches. The CDR3: CASSSQQGKRSPLHF. Written as DNA, the CDR3 is TGTGCCAGCAGTTCACAACAGGGGAAACGATCACCCCTCCACTTT.

Only one count was recorded for this clone. The J gene is TRBJ1-5, the V gene TRBV11-2; 8 bases line up with TRBD1. The germline V gene has CDR1 SGHAT and CDR2 FQNNGV. Germline trimming cut 5 bases from V and 1 base from J; bases unmatched to any gene: 4. The CDR3 is 15 residues long. DNA of the CDR3: TGTGCCAGCAGCCAAGGACAGGGAAGCAATCAGCCCCAGCATTTT. As protein: CASSQGQGSNQPQHF.

V and J are TRBV2 and TRBJ1-5, with 7 bases aligning to TRBD1. J lost 5 bases, V lost 6 bases, and 4 bases had no gene match. CDR1 and CDR2 from the germline V gene are SNHLY and FYNNEI. This CDR3 is 13 amino acids long. The CDR3 DNA follows: TGTGCCAGCAGCGGGACAGACGATCAGCCCCAGCATTTT. This sequence encodes CASSGTDDQPQHF.